These 26 T cell receptor beta chains share one sample of origin, sequenced in a study of CD8 T cells in Susac syndrome. RNA was extracted with the RNeasy kit, and a quantity of about 0.45 to 1 ug was reverse transcribed using random hexamers. Each CDR3 protein is one row after TCRdb ran MiXCR on the immunoSEQ multiplex PCR reads. The data show roughly 180,000 distinct CDR3 sequences, with approximately 93% seen just once and 0.09% to 0.095% held by the top ten. Source material: CD4+ T cells from PBMCs. The origin of the receptors is a human donor with multiple sclerosis.

Here the CDR3 reads CASSLLFGSEANVLTF. The CDR3 DNA sequence: TGTGCCAGCAGTTTACTCTTTGGGTCGGAGGCCAACGTCCTGACTTTC. This chain joins TRBV12-3 or TRBV12-4 and TRBJ2-6; D remains unclear. The ends were cut back, 2 bases at V and 6 bases at J, with 14 bases in the middle. The CDR3 totals 16 residues.

This clonotype appeared a single time. The chain carries TRBV28 and TRBJ1-4, with 7 bases fitting TRBD1. The CDR3 loop spans 17 amino acids. V shed 5 bases and J 3 bases; nucleotides not matched to a gene: 12. Germline V gives CDR1 MDHEN, CDR2 SYDVKM. CDR3 nucleotides: TGTGCCAGCAGTCCCTCACAGGGGAAAGGAGCTAATGAAAAACTGTTTTTT. Its translation is CASSPSQGKGANEKLFF.

The chain joins TRBV7-2 to TRBJ2-4, with D maybe TRBD2 (6 bases). There are 13 residues in the CDR3. Deletions cut 4 bases from V and 6 bases from J, with 10 bases between. The germline V gene encodes CDR1 SGHTA and CDR2 FQGNSA. CDR3 sequence reads: CASSSGGTNIQYF. The DNA for the CDR3 is TGTGCCAGCAGCTCCGGGGGAACAAACATTCAGTACTTC.

The DNA of the CDR3 is TGCGCCAGCGCAGAGACAGGGAACTACGAGCAGTACTTC. It translates to CASAETGNYEQYF. The chain couples TRBV10-1 to TRBJ2-7; 7 nucleotides agree with TRBD1. Germline V gene sequence: CDR1 WNHNN, CDR2 SYGVQD (reference sequence). J was trimmed by 3 bases and V by 8 bases; bases with no gene match: 7. The CDR3 is 13 amino acids.

The chain has TRBV10-3 and TRBJ2-5, with TRBD2 matching 7 bases. Germline CDR1 is ENHRY and CDR2 is SYGVKD. The CDR3 is made up of 13 amino acids. The ends lost 6 bases at V and 4 bases at J; junction bases unmatched: 5. CDR3 sequence (DNA): TGTGCCATCAGCCCAACTAGCGTAGAGACCCAGTACTTC. It specifies CAISPTSVETQYF.

The chain joins TRBV30 to TRBJ2-3, with 8 bases identical to TRBD1. This CDR3 spans 12 amino acids. The junction had 5 bases not matched to a gene; V was cut back by 5 bases and J by 7 bases. CDR1 is GTSNPN and CDR2 is SVGIG in the germline V gene (reference sequence). DNA for the CDR3: TGTGCCTGGTCCCAGGGGGCGAATACGCAGTATTTT. Residues: CAWSQGANTQYF.

The chain combines TRBV6-6 with TRBJ2-5, with a tentative D call TRBD2 (7 bases). The germline CDR1 and CDR2 sequences are MNHNY and SVGAGI (reference sequence). This CDR3 contains 15 residues. V lost 0 bases, J lost 3 bases, and 11 bases lay in between. The CDR3: CASSYSGGGKETQYF. The CDR3, as DNA: TGTGCCAGCAGTTACTCGGGAGGGGGTAAAGAGACCCAGTACTTC.

This chain connects TRBV12-3 or TRBV12-4 to TRBJ1-2; D gene unclear. The germline V and J ends were trimmed by 7 bases and 2 bases, with 11 bases remaining between them. This CDR3 contains 13 residues. CDR3 residues: CASTPDANYGYTF. The CDR3 coding sequence is TGTGCCAGCACCCCGGACGCGAACTATGGCTACACCTTC.

This clonotype was seen just once. The chain recombines TRBV7-2 with TRBJ2-1; D not resolved. CDR1 and CDR2 from the germline V gene are SGHTA and FQGNSA. The germline V and J ends were trimmed by 6 bases and 8 bases, with 17 bases remaining between them. The CDR3 spans 14 residues. CDR3 loop: CASRKGQSTDEQFF. CDR3 sequence (DNA): TGTGCCAGCAGGAAAGGCCAGTCTACTGATGAGCAGTTCTTC.

V gene TRBV30 combines with J gene TRBJ2-5; 8 positions agree with TRBD2. Germline V gene data show CDR1 as GTSNPN and CDR2 as SVGIG (reference sequence). The junction had 16 bases not matched to a gene; V was cut back by 5 bases and J by 2 bases. The CDR3 length is 17 residues. DNA for the CDR3: TGTGCCTGGGAGATAGCGGGAACTTCCAAGTCACAAGAGACCCAGTACTTC. It translates to CAWEIAGTSKSQETQYF.

This clonotype appeared once. The chain recombines TRBV5-1 with TRBJ2-1; unclear D gene. Germline CDR1 SGHRS, CDR2 YFSETQ. V was cut by 0 bases and J by 8 bases, with 15 bases left in between. The CDR3 totals 15 residues. In DNA, the CDR3 is TGCGCCAGCAGCTTGGGGGTAAGGTTTATCGATGAGCAGTTCTTC. Encoded protein: CASSLGVRFIDEQFF.

The chain joins TRBV3-1 to TRBJ2-7; unclear D gene. CDR3 length: 15 residues. V lost 0 bases and J 6 bases, leaving 15 bases between the germline ends. The germline CDR1 and CDR2 sequences are LGHDT and YNNKEL (reference sequence). CDR3 in DNA: TGTGCCAGCAGCCAAGAGCTAGTCTCCACGGTCGAGCAGTACTTC. It translates to CASSQELVSTVEQYF.

The chain combines TRBV18 with TRBJ2-7; a possible D gene is TRBD2 (5 bases). The CDR3 covers 13 residues. The germline V and J ends were trimmed by 6 bases and 2 bases, with 11 bases remaining between them. Germline CDR1 and CDR2: KGHSH and LQKENI. The CDR3 region is CASSADGAYEQYF. Written as DNA, the CDR3 is TGTGCCAGCTCCGCGGACGGGGCCTACGAGCAGTACTTC.

The chain employs TRBV9 and TRBJ2-5; 7 positions match TRBD2. The CDR3 is 17 residues long. Trimming at V came to 1 base and at J to 3 bases, leaving 12 bases not matched to a gene. From germline, CDR1 is SGDLS and CDR2 YYNGEE. The CDR3 loop reads CASSVNGAGLLKETQYF. The CDR3 DNA is TGTGCCAGCAGCGTAAATGGAGCGGGACTCCTAAAAGAGACCCAGTACTTC.

This clonotype was observed a few times. This rearrangement joins TRBV29-1 to TRBJ1-1; TRBD1 might be the D (6 bases). In germline, CDR1 is SQVTM, CDR2 ANQGSEA. Trimming pared 6 bases from V and 3 bases from J, leaving 14 bases between. The CDR3 has 13 residues. The CDR3 DNA is TGCAGCGTGTACAGGGAGGTGGACACTGAAGCTTTCTTT. Translation gives CSVYREVDTEAFF.

A single count supports this clonotype. V is TRBV5-1 and J is TRBJ2-5, with D unresolved. CDR1 and CDR2 (germline): SGHRS, YFSETQ. The V gene lost 2 bases and the J gene lost 0 bases, with 11 bases spanning the gap. CDR3 length: 15 amino acids. The chain's CDR3 is CASSFLRAHQETQYF. The CDR3 DNA sequence: TGCGCCAGCAGCTTCCTCCGGGCTCACCAAGAGACCCAGTACTTC. The complete variable domain, with remaining parts taken from reference TRBV5-1 and TRBJ2-5, reads KAGVTQTPRYLIKTRGQQVTLSCSPISGHRSVSWYQQTPGQGLQFLFEYFSETQRNKGNFPGRFSGRQFSNSRSEMNVSTLELGDSALYLCASSFLRAHQETQYFGPGTRLLVL.

CDR3 nucleotide sequence: TGTGCCATCTCGAGGTTGGCGGGAGGTTACGAGCAGTACTTC. It codes for CAISRLAGGYEQYF. This chain joins TRBV28 and TRBJ2-7; 8 nucleotides align to TRBD2. Germline-derived CDR1 and CDR2 are MDHEN and SYDVKM. The CDR3 spans 14 residues. V lost 10 bases to trimming and J lost 4 bases; unmatched junction nucleotides: 12.

The rearrangement uses TRBV12-3 or TRBV12-4 and TRBJ1-2; D not certain. The length of the CDR3 is 13 residues. Trimming pared 2 bases from V and 8 bases from J, leaving 12 bases between. The CDR3 DNA reads TGTGCCAGCAGTTTACTCCCCACAGAGGGCTACACCTTC. It encodes CASSLLPTEGYTF.

The V and J genes are TRBV18 and TRBJ1-2; 8 nucleotides match TRBD1. Trimming at V came to 3 bases and at J to 2 bases, leaving 5 bases not matched to a gene. Germline CDR1 KGHSH, CDR2 LQKENI. This CDR3 contains 15 residues. DNA for the CDR3: TGTGCCAGCTCACCCGGACAGGGTATGAACTATGGCTACACCTTC. Encoded protein: CASSPGQGMNYGYTF.

The chain links TRBV29-1 to TRBJ2-2; 9 bases align to TRBD1. Trimming took 6 bases from V and 3 from J; bases not matched to a gene: 5. Germline V gives CDR1 SQVTM, CDR2 ANQGSEA. This CDR3 contains 14 residues. The CDR3 is CSVGDRAHTGELFF. The CDR3, as DNA: TGCAGCGTAGGGGACAGGGCGCACACCGGGGAGCTGTTTTTT.

This rearrangement joins TRBV6-5 to TRBJ1-2, with TRBD1 as a possible D gene (6 bases). The CDR3 totals 11 residues. CDR1 and CDR2 from the germline V gene are MNHEY and SVGAGI. V was trimmed by 5 bases and J by 6 bases, leaving 7 bases between them. CDR3 bases: TGTGCCAGCAGTCACAGGGATGGCTACACCTTC. Amino acids: CASSHRDGYTF.

The V gene is TRBV12-3 or TRBV12-4, the J gene TRBJ1-3; maybe TRBD1 (6 bases). The CDR3 sequence is 18 residues long. The ends were cut back, 3 bases at V and 0 bases at J, with 18 bases in the middle. The CDR3 is CASSFASQGPYSGNTIYF. The CDR3 DNA is TGTGCCAGCAGTTTTGCCTCACAGGGCCCATACTCTGGAAACACCATATATTTT.

This chain connects TRBV7-2 to TRBJ1-2; 10 bases match TRBD1. This CDR3 region has 16 residues. Trimming removed 4 bases from V and 8 bases from J; junction bases left unmatched: 13. CDR1 and CDR2 (germline): SGHTA, FQGNSA. CDR3 DNA: TGTGCCAGCAGCTCCAGCGGGACAGGGGTAACCAAGGGCTACACCTTC. Translation gives CASSSSGTGVTKGYTF.

This chain joins TRBV4-1 and TRBJ2-7; D might be TRBD1 or TRBD2, each matching 5 bases. The germline gives CDR1 MGHRA, CDR2 YSYEKL. This CDR3 has 15 amino acids. Between the trimmed V and J ends, which lost 2 bases and 2 bases, there was a span of 13 bases. CDR3 nucleotides: TGCGCCAGCAGCCAATACCGGGACGGACCCTACGAGCAGTACTTC. Translating gives CASSQYRDGPYEQYF.

V and J are TRBV10-2 and TRBJ1-2, with TRBD1 matching 12 bases. This CDR3 comprises 15 residues. V lost 4 bases and J lost 7; bases outside the gene matches: 7. In germline, CDR1 is WSHSY, CDR2 SAAADI. CDR3 in amino acids: CASSGPGQGAFGYTF. CDR3 DNA sequence: TGCGCCAGCAGTGGACCGGGACAGGGGGCCTTTGGCTACACCTTC.

The chain uses TRBV30 and TRBJ1-1; a weak D match, TRBD1 (5 bases). CDR3 length: 12 residues. The germline V gene has CDR1 GTSNPN and CDR2 SVGIG (reference sequence). The V end was cut by 1 base, the J end by 11 bases, with 14 bases between. The CDR3 protein is CAWSGLGAGAFF. The CDR3 coding sequence is TGTGCCTGGAGTGGCCTTGGGGCAGGGGCTTTCTTT.